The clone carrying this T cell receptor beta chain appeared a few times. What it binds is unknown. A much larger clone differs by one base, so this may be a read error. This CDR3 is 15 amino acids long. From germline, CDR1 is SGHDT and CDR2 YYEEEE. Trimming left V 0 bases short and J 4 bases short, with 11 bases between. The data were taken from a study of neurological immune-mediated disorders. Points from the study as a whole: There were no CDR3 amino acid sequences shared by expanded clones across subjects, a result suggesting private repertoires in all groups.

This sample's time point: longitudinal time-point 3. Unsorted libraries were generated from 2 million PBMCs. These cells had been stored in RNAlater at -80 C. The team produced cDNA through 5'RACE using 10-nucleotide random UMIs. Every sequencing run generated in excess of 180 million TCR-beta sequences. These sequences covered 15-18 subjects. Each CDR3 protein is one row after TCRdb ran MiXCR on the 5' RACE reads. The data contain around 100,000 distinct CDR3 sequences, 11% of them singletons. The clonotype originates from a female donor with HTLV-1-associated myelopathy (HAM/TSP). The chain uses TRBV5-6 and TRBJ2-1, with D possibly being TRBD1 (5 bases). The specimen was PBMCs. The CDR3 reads CASSLVSRAYNEQFF. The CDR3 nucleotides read TGTGCCAGCAGCTTGGTTAGCAGGGCTTACAATGAGCAGTTCTTC.